This TCR beta chain was sequenced in a study of quantifying T cell responses using KT2 cells (dated by TCRdb to 2016 to 2017). In the study overall: RNA was DNase-treated and reverse transcribed with TCR alpha and beta constant-region primers, mostly using SuperScript III. To avoid over-amplification, PCR2 was carried out as a SYBR Green qPCR and halted once a predetermined fluorescence threshold was reached. Under optimum conditions, the T4 ligation step was estimated to exceed 10% efficiency.

V drops 2 bases and J drops 5 bases, leaving 14 bases in between. CDR3 length: 15 amino acids, cysteine to phenylalanine. The CDR3 DNA has 45 bases and is translated from base 1. The method behind the library was UMI-ligation and nested PCR. A single-stranded oligonucleotide carrying the Illumina SP2 sequence and a UMI was ligated to the cDNA 3' end using T4 RNA ligase 1. PCR1 consisted of about 4 cycles (98 degrees C 15 s, 69 degrees C 30 s, 72 degrees C 40 s), and for the beta primer an equimolar mix of RC1.1 and RC1.2 was used to cover TRBC1 and TRBC2. Starting at PCR2, TCR alpha and beta chains were handled separately, and sample indices and Illumina adaptors were added. The UMI comprised 12 random nucleotides, as two hexamers separated by a spacer, placed after an 8-base spacer. Sequencing was done on an Illumina MiSeq using v2 2x251 paired-end chemistry, usually with over 10 samples per run. PhiX DNA was added at 5-7% to each sequencing library so that diversity was increased. Under the source paper's analysis protocol: Raw reads were converted to FASTQ with bcl2fastq and were demultiplexed by dual indices with Demultiplexor. V and J genes were assigned by Decombinator through tag matching, with a single base-pair mismatch permitted. Collapsinator used UMIs to correct both sequencing errors and frequency errors arising from PCR heterogeneity. CDR3Translator converted Decombinator identifiers into nucleotide sequence, translated that sequence into amino acids, and extracted CDR3 based on C- and N-terminal motifs. A cluster of KT2 sequences sharing one unique molecular identifier was counted as one distinct KT2 TCR. The raw public reads went through TCRdb reprocessing: fastp at Q25, MiXCR clone calling, in-frame beta chains kept. CDR3 protein sequences are deduplicated, and each keeps its most common genes and DNA. Clone size and V and J calls follow TCRdb, not the original study. The table for this sample lists fewer than 50,000 distinct CDR3 sequences; 9.5% to 13% of them were counted only once. The ten largest clones capture 8.5% to 12% of the sample.

Beyond this particular receptor, the publication reports: KT2 sequences were detected down to the lowest spike-in tested, which was about one KT2 cell per 100,000 PBMC. No side-by-side comparison between this pipeline and other TCR sequencing techniques was included in the study. At very high KT2 spike-in numbers, detection of KT2 sequences reached saturation. A linear scaling of KT2 alpha and beta sequence counts with input KT2 cell number was observed over several orders of magnitude.

To test the sensitivity and accuracy of the pipeline, known numbers of KT2, a T cell clone whose TCR had already been sequenced, were spiked into unfractionated PBMC. KT2 cells were mixed with a fixed number of PBMC to create a range of KT2-to-PBMC ratios. With regard to this clonotype: The target of this receptor is not known. Base quality data are lacking; no much larger clone is found one base away.

The chain employs TRBV12-3 or TRBV12-4 and TRBJ2-3, and the D gene may be TRBD2, 5 bases matching. The TCR comes from a human donor. The sample consisted of PBMCs spiked with cells of the T cell clone KT2. The CDR3 corresponds to CASSLNPGAEDTQYF. In nucleotide form, the sequence is TGTGCCAGCAGTTTAAATCCAGGAGCGGAAGATACGCAGTATTTT.